The 11 T cell receptor beta chains below all came from one sample that was sequenced in a study of T cells after yellow fever vaccination. TCRdb ran MiXCR on the 5' RACE reads and lists one entry per CDR3 protein. The sample gives approximately 300,000 distinct CDR3 sequences, 6.8% of which show up once; 18% is in the top ten. The starting material was PBMCs, obtained more than 35 days after the first yellow fever vaccination. The receptor source for this set is a man between 18 and 29 years old who received the YFV17D yellow fever vaccine.

As to this clonotype: Just one base apart from a much larger clone, this may be a read error. The rearrangement uses TRBV5-5 and TRBJ2-1; a possible D gene is TRBD1 (6 bases). This CDR3 is built from 13 residues. V lost 2 bases to trimming and J lost 10 bases, with 13 bases between them. Germline CDR1 reads SGHKS; CDR2 reads YYEKEE (reference sequence). CDR3 protein: CASSFSEGTEQFF. The CDR3 DNA reads TGTGCCAGCAGCTTTAGCGAGGGGACAGAGCAGTTCTTC.

This clonotype was recorded at least ten times. DNA for the CDR3: TGTGCCAGCTCACGGAGTAACACTGAAGCTTTCTTT. Amino acid sequence: CASSRSNTEAFF. V is TRBV18 and J is TRBJ1-1; D ambiguous. The CDR3 consists of 12 residues. CDR1 and CDR2 (germline): KGHSH, LQKENI. Trimming removed 4 bases at V and 2 bases at J, with 5 bases between.

There are many counts of this clonotype. The chain carries TRBV11-2 and TRBJ1-1; D unresolved. The germline V gene has CDR1 SGHAT and CDR2 FQNNGV. The CDR3 extends over 14 amino acids. The V end lost 5 bases, the J end lost 0 bases, and 10 bases lay between the germline ends. DNA for the CDR3: TGTGCCAGCAGCATCAACAATATGAACACTGAAGCTTTCTTT. This encodes CASSINNMNTEAFF.

This clonotype was observed a few times. Its ends do not fully match the called genes, so a read error is possible. This rearrangement joins TRBV4-2 to TRBJ1-1; no definite D call. The CDR3 has 15 residues. CDR1 is LGHNA and CDR2 is YNFKEQ in the germline V gene. CDR3: CASSQTGVGNIEAFF. The CDR3 coding sequence is TGTGCCAGCAGCCAGACCGGGGTCGGAAACATTGAAGCTTTCTTT.

This sequence joins TRBV5-5 and TRBJ2-5; D remains unclear. V was cut by 3 bases and J by 5 bases, with 2 bases left in between. The length of the CDR3 is 10 residues. Germline values: CDR1 SGHKS, CDR2 YYEKEE (reference sequence). CDR3 DNA sequence: TGTGCCAGCAGCTACGAGACCCAGTACTTC. Its protein is CASSYETQYF.

The chain links TRBV3-1 to TRBJ2-1; TRBD2 matches 9 bases. The V and J ends lost 8 bases and 0 bases, in that order; junction bases with no gene match: 20. The CDR3 runs to 20 residues. Germline CDR1 LGHDT, CDR2 YNNKEL (reference sequence). In DNA form, the CDR3 reads TGTGCCAGCCCCCATAGGGCTAGCGGGGACTCCCACGGCTCCTACAATGAGCAGTTCTTC. Translation: CASPHRASGDSHGSYNEQFF.

The chain employs TRBV7-9 and TRBJ2-3; 11 positions match TRBD2. The CDR3 runs to 15 residues. CDR1 is SEHNR and CDR2 is FQNEAQ in the germline V gene (reference sequence). V lost 6 bases and J lost 1; bases outside the gene matches: 3. The chain's CDR3 is CASRMTSGGTDTQYF. The CDR3 region has the DNA TGTGCCAGCAGGATGACTAGCGGGGGCACAGATACGCAGTATTTT.

This clonotype was seen more than once but under ten times. CDR3 DNA sequence: TGTGCCAGCAGCCAGAAGGCAGGGTTTGGGGCGCCCCAGCATTTT. Translating gives CASSQKAGFGAPQHF. The V gene is TRBV14, the J gene TRBJ1-5, with D possibly being TRBD1 (5 bases). The CDR3 spans 15 residues. Trimming removed 3 bases from V and 9 bases from J, with 18 bases in between. CDR1 and CDR2 (germline): SGHDN, FVKESK.

This sequence joins TRBV27 and TRBJ2-7; TRBD1 agrees at 8 bases. The CDR3 has 14 amino acids. Trimming at V came to 5 bases and at J to 6 bases, leaving 9 bases not matched to a gene. Germline V gene sequence: CDR1 MNHEY, CDR2 SMNVEV (reference sequence). The CDR3 DNA follows: TGTGCCAGCAGTCGACGGACAGGGATGGCCGAGCAGTACGTC. It encodes CASSRRTGMAEQYV.

This chain connects TRBV7-3 to TRBJ1-5; D might be TRBD1 (6 bases). Germline values: CDR1 SGHTA, CDR2 FQGTGA. Trimming took off 4 bases at V and 3 bases at J, with 13 bases between the two ends. The CDR3 loop spans 15 amino acids. CDR3 residues: CASSSYGQYNQPQHF. The CDR3 DNA is TGTGCCAGCAGCTCCTACGGACAGTACAATCAGCCCCAGCATTTT.

This clonotype was picked up a small number of times. V and J are TRBV2 and TRBJ2-2; weak D call: TRBD2 (5 bases). The germline gives CDR1 SNHLY, CDR2 FYNNEI. The CDR3 has 14 residues. V lost 6 bases to trimming and J lost 0 bases, with 8 bases between them. CDR3: CASSGDSNTGELFF. The CDR3 DNA sequence: TGTGCCAGCAGCGGGGATTCGAACACCGGGGAGCTGTTTTTT.